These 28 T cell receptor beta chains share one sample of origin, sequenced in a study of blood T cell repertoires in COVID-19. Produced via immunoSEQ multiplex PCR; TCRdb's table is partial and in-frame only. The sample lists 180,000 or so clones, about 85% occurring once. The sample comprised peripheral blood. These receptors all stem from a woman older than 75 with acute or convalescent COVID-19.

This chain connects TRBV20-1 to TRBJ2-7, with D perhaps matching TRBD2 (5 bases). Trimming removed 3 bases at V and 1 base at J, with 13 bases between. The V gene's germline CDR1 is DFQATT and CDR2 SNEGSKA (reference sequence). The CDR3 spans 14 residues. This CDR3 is CSASGAVPSYEQYF. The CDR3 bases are TGCAGTGCTAGTGGAGCGGTCCCTTCCTACGAGCAGTACTTC.

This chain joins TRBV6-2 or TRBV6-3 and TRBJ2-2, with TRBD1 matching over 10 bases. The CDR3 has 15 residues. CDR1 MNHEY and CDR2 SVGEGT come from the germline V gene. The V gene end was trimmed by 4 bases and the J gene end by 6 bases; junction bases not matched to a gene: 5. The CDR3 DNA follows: TGTGCCAGCAGTTGGAGACAGGGGGCCGCCGGGGAGCTGTTTTTT. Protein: CASSWRQGAAGELFF.

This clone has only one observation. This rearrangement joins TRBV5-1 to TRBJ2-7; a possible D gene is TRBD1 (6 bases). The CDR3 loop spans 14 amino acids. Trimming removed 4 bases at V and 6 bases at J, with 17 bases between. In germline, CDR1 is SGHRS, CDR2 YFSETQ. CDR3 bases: TGCGCCAGCAGCCCGTACAGGGTAGTGGGCGAGCAGTACTTC. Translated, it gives CASSPYRVVGEQYF.

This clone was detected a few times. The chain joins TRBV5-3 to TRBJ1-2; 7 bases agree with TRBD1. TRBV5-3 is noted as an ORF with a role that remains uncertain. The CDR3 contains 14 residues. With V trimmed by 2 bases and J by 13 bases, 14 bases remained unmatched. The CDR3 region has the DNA TGTGCCAGAAGCTTAGTGGTTGCGGGCTCAGGGGGCACCTTC. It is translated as CARSLVVAGSGGTF.

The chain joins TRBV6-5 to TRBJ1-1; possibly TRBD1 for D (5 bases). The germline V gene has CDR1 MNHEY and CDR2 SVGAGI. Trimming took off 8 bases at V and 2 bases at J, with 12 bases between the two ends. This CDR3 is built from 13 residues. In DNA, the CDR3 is TGTGCCAGCGTAAATAGGGGCAACACTGAAGCTTTCTTT. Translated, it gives CASVNRGNTEAFF.

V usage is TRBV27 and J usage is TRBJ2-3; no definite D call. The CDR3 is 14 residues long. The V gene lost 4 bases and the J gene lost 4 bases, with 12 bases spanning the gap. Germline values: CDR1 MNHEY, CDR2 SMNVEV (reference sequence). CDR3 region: CASSSLRDADTQYF. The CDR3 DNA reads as TGTGCCAGCAGTTCCCTCCGAGATGCAGATACGCAGTATTTT.

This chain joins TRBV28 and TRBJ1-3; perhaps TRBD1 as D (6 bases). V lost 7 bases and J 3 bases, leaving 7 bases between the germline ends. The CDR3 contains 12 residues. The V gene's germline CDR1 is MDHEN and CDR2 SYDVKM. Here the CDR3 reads CASMDSGNTIYF. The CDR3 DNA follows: TGTGCCAGCATGGACAGTGGAAACACCATATATTTT.

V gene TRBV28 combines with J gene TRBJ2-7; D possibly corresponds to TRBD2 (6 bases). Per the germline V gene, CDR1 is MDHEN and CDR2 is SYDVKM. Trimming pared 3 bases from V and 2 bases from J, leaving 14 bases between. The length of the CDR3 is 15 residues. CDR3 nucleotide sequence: TGTGCCAGCAGTTTGGTGACTAGGTCGGCCTACGAGCAGTACTTC. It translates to CASSLVTRSAYEQYF. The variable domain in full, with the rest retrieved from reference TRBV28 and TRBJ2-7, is DVKVTQSSRYLVKRTGEKVFLECVQDMDHENMFWYRQDPGLGLRLIYFSYDVKMKEKGDIPEGYSVSREKKERFSLILESASTNQTSMYLCASSLVTRSAYEQYFGPGTRLTVT.

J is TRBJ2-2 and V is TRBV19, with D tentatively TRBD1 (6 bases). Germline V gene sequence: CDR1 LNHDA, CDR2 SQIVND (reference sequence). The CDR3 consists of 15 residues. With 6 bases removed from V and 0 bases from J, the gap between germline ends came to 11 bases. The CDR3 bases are TGTGCCAGTAGCCTAGACAGGCCGAACACCGGGGAGCTGTTTTTT. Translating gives CASSLDRPNTGELFF.

The CDR3 DNA is TGCGCCAGCAGCCAAGAAGGAGGTCGAGGTGGGGAGCTGTTTTTT. Translated: CASSQEGGRGGELFF. The chain carries TRBV4-3 and TRBJ2-2; D might be TRBD2 (5 bases). Germline V lookup: CDR1 LGHNA, CDR2 YSLEER. This CDR3 contains 15 residues. Trimming stripped 0 bases from V and 8 bases from J, with 13 bases between.

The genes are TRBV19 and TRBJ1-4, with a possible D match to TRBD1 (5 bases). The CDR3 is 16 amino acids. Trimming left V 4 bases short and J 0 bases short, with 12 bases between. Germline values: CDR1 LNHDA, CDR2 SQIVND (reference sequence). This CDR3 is CASSTRQTATNEKLFF. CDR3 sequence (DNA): TGTGCCAGTAGTACGCGACAGACCGCAACTAATGAAAAACTGTTTTTT.

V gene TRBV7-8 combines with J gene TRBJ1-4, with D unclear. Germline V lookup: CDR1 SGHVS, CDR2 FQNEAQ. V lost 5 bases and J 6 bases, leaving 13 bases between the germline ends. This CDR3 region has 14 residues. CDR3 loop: CASSRDPGDEKLFF. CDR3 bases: TGTGCCAGCAGCCGAGATCCCGGGGATGAAAAACTGTTTTTT. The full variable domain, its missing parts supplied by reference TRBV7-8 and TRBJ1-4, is GAGVSQSPRYKVAKRGQDVALRCDPISGHVSLFWYQQALGQGPEFLTYFQNEAQLDKSGLPSDRFFAERPEGSVSTLKIQRTQQEDSAVYLCASSRDPGDEKLFFGSGTQLSVL.

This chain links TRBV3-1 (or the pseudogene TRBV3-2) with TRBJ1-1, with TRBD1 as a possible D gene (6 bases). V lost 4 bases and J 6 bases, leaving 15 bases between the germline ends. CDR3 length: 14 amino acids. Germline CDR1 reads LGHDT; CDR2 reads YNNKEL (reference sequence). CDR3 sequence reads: CASSLKQGLPEAFF. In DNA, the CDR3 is TGTGCCAGCAGCCTGAAACAGGGTCTCCCTGAAGCTTTCTTT.

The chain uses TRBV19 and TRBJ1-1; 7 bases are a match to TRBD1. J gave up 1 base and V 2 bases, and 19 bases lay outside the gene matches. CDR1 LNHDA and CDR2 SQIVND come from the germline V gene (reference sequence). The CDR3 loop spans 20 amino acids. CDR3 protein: CASSILILGTAQDKNTEAFF. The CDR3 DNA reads TGTGCCAGTAGTATACTCATCCTCGGGACAGCCCAAGACAAGAACACTGAAGCTTTCTTT.

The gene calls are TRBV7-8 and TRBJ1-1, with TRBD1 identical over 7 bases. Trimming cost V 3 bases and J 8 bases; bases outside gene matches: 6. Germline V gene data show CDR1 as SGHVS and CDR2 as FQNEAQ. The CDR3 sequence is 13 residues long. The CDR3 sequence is CASSLIQGNEAFF. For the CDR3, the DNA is TGTGCCAGCAGCTTGATACAGGGGAACGAAGCTTTCTTT.

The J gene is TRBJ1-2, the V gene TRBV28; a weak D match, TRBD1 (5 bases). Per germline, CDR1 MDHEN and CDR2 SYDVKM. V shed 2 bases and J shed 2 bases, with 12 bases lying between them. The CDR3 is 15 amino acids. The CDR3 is CASSLQRGGNYGYTF. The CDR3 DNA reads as TGTGCCAGCAGTTTACAGCGGGGCGGCAACTATGGCTACACCTTC.

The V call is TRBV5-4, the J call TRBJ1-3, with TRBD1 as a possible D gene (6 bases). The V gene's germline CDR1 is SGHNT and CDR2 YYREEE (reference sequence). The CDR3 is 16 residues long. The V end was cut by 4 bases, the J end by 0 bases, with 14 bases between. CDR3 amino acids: CASSDLGGASGNTIYF. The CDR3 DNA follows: TGTGCCAGCAGCGATCTGGGGGGGGCCTCTGGAAACACCATATATTTT.

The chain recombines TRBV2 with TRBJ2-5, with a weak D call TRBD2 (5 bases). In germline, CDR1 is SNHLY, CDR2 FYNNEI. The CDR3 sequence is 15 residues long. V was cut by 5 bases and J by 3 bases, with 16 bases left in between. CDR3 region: CASSPGRGEEETQYF. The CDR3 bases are TGTGCCAGCAGTCCCGGACGGGGAGAAGAAGAGACCCAGTACTTC.

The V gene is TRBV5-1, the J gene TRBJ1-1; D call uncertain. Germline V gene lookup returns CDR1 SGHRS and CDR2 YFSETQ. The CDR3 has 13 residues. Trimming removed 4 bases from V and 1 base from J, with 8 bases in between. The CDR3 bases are TGCGCCAGCAGCCCAGCAGGGAACACTGAAGCTTTCTTT. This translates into CASSPAGNTEAFF.

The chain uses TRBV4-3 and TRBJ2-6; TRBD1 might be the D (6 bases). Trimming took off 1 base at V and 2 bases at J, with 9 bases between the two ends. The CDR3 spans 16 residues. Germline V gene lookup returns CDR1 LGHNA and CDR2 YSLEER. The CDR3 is CASSQATGTGANVLTF. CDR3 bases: TGCGCCAGCAGCCAAGCAACAGGGACTGGGGCCAACGTCCTGACTTTC.

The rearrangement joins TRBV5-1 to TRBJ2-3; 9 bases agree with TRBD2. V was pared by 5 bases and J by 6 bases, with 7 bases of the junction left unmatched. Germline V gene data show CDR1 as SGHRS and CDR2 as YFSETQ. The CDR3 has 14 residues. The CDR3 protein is CASRRLAVDDTQYF. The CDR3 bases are TGCGCCAGCAGGCGACTAGCGGTGGACGATACGCAGTATTTT.

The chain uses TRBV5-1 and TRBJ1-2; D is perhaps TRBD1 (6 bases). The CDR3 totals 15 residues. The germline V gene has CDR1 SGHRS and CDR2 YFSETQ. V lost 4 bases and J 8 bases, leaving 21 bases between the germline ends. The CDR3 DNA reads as TGCGCCAGCAGCCTGAGACAGGTCGGGGAAGGCGGCTACACCTTC. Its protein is CASSLRQVGEGGYTF.

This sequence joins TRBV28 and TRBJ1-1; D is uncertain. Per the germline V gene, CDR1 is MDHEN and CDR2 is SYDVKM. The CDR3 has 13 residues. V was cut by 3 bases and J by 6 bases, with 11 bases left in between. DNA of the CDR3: TGTGCCAGCAGTTTTCCCAGGAGGGCTGAAGCTTTCTTT. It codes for CASSFPRRAEAFF.

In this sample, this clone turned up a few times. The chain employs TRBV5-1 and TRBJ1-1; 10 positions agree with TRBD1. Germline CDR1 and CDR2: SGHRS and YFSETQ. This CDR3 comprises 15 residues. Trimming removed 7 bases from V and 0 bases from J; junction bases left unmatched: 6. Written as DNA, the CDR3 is TGCGCCAGCGTACCCGGGACAGGGGTGAACACTGAAGCTTTCTTT. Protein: CASVPGTGVNTEAFF. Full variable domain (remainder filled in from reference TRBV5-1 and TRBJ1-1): KAGVTQTPRYLIKTRGQQVTLSCSPISGHRSVSWYQQTPGQGLQFLFEYFSETQRNKGNFPGRFSGRQFSNSRSEMNVSTLELGDSALYLCASVPGTGVNTEAFFGQGTRLTVV.

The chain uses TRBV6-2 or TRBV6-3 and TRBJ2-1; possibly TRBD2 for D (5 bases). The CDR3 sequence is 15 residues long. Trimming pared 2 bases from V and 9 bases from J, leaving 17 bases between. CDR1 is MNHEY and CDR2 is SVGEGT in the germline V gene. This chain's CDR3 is CASSYPATTLSEQFF. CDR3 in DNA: TGTGCCAGCAGTTACCCGGCGACTACCTTGAGTGAGCAGTTCTTC.

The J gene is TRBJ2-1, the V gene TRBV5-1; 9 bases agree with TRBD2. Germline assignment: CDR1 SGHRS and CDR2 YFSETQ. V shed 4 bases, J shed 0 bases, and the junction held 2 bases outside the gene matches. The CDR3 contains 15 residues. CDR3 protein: CASSVSGSSYNEQFF. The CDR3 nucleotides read TGCGCCAGCAGCGTTAGCGGGAGCTCCTACAATGAGCAGTTCTTC.

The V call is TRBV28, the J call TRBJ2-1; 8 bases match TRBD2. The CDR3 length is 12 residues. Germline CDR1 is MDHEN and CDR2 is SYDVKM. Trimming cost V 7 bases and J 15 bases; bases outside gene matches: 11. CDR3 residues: CASTTPGLVPFF. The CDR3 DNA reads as TGTGCCAGCACCACGCCGGGACTAGTCCCGTTCTTC.

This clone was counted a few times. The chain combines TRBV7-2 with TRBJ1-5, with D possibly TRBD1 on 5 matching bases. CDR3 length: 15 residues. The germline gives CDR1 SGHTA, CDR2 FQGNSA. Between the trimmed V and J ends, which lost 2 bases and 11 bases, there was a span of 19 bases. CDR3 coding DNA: TGTGCCAGCAGCTTAACCCCTCTAGGGGTCTTGGCCCAGCATTTT. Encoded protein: CASSLTPLGVLAQHF.